Listed below are T cell receptor beta chains from one sample, sequenced in a study of blood T cell repertoires in COVID-19. Clones were sequenced by immunoSEQ multiplex PCR, and TCRdb holds only the in-frame ones, with some missing. The sample has over 200,000 clones; around 89% are singletons. The sequencing sample was made of peripheral blood. The origin of the receptors is a man aged 25 to 40 with COVID-19, enrolled during active disease. CDR3s include the opening cysteine and the closing phenylalanine or tryptophan. The order of the fields is D gene, CDR3 length, clone size, V gene, J gene, CDR3 DNA, CDR3 protein. A D gene is named only where the DNA matches it firmly. The size entry is marked missing in some rows and otherwise reads once, few, many or a size class.

>.|13|once|TRBV6-5|TRBJ1-4
TGTGCCAGCAGGGACACTTCCCATGAAAAACTGTTTTTT
CASRDTSHEKLFF
>.|16|once|TRBV14|TRBJ1-6
TGTGCCAGCAGCCACCCCGGGGGGGGCAGGAATTCACCCCTCCACTTT
CASSHPGGGRNSPLHF
>TRBD2|14|.|TRBV7-9|TRBJ2-1
TGTGCCAGCATTGCCGGGGGGGACTACAATGAGCAGTTCTTC
CASIAGGDYNEQFF
>.|15|.|TRBV7-2|TRBJ2-6
TGTGCCAGCAGCACTGGAGGGTCTGGGGCCAACGTCCTGACTTTC
CASSTGGSGANVLTF
>.|13|.|TRBV7-2|TRBJ1-1
TGTGCCAGCAGCAGAGACAGGAACACTGAAGCTTTCTTT
CASSRDRNTEAFF
>TRBD1|16|.|TRBV4-2|TRBJ2-2
TGTGCCAGCAGCCAAGATGGGACAGGAAGCCCCGGGGAGCTGTTTTTT
CASSQDGTGSPGELFF
>.|12|.|TRBV11-2|TRBJ2-2
TGTGCCAGTCGCCGGTCGGCCGGGGAGCTGTTTTTT
CASRRSAGELFF
>.|14|.|TRBV24-1|TRBJ2-1
TGTGCCACCAGTGATACCGGGATTTACAATGAGCAGTTCTTC
CATSDTGIYNEQFF
>.|14|.|TRBV19|TRBJ2-2
TGTGCCAGTAGTATTGAACAGTACACCGGGGAGCTGTTTTTT
CASSIEQYTGELFF
>.|13|.|TRBV6-5|TRBJ2-3
TGTGCCAGCAGTTACGACAGGACAGATACGCAGTATTTT
CASSYDRTDTQYF
>.|18|.|TRBV7-2|TRBJ1-3
TGTGCCAGCAGCTTAGCGCGGGCCGCAGCCGGTCCTGGAAACACCATATATTTT
CASSLARAAAGPGNTIYF
>TRBD1|16|.|TRBV19|TRBJ1-2
TGTGCCAGCAGAACAGGGGCGCGTGGGTATCGCTATGGCTACACCTTC
CASRTGARGYRYGYTF
>.|15|.|TRBV6-6|TRBJ1-1
TGTGCCAGCAGTTACACACAGGGAGGGGGGACTGAAGCTTTCTTT
CASSYTQGGGTEAFF
>.|13|.|TRBV11-2|TRBJ2-7
TGTGCCAGCAGCTTAGATAGGAGGTACGAGCAGTACTTC
CASSLDRRYEQYF
>.|12|.|TRBV11-2|TRBJ1-6
TGTGCCAGCAGCCCTTCGGGGTCACCCCTCCACTTT
CASSPSGSPLHF
>.|15|.|TRBV7-8|TRBJ2-1
TGTGCCAGCAGCTTAGCGGTGGGGGGGCCCCATGAGCAGTTCTTC
CASSLAVGGPHEQFF
>.|13|.|TRBV7-9|TRBJ1-2
TGTGCCAGCAGCCCCCAGGGGAACTATGGCTACACCTTC
CASSPQGNYGYTF
>TRBD2|12|.|TRBV28|TRBJ2-7
TGTGCCAGCTCCAGCGGGAGGGACGAGCAGTACTTC
CASSSGRDEQYF
>.|13|.|TRBV7-3|TRBJ2-7
TGTGCCAGCAGCTTCTTTATGCGGGGAACGGGGTACTTC
CASSFFMRGTGYF
>TRBD1|14|.|TRBV29-1|TRBJ1-1
TGCAGCGTTGATACAGGGGGCTCCTACACTGAAGCTTTCTTT
CSVDTGGSYTEAFF
>TRBD1|15|.|TRBV7-8|TRBJ1-2
TGTGCCAGCACCTCCCAGGGGGCGAATAACTATGGCTACACCTTC
CASTSQGANNYGYTF
>.|11|.|TRBV19|TRBJ1-2
TGTGCCAGTTCACCAGGGGTCGGCTACACCTTC
CASSPGVGYTF
>.|16|.|TRBV6-2/TRBV6-3|TRBJ1-5
TGTGCCAGCAGTAGGCGACAGGAATACATCAATCAGCCCCAGCATTTT
CASSRRQEYINQPQHF
>.|15|.|TRBV7-2|TRBJ1-1
TGTGCCAGCAGCGGTCGTGGTCAGTCGAACACTGAAGCTTTCTTT
CASSGRGQSNTEAFF
>.|14|.|TRBV4-3|TRBJ2-3
TGCGCCAGCAGCCAAGAAACAGGCACAGATACGCAGTATTTT
CASSQETGTDTQYF
>.|16|.|TRBV28|TRBJ1-4
TGTGCCAGCATCTCATTGGTGGGCAGGGAAGCTGAAAAACTGTTTTTT
CASISLVGREAEKLFF
>TRBD1|14|.|TRBV19|TRBJ2-7
TGTGCCAGTAGTCCTTGGACAGGGAGCTACGAGCAGTACTTC
CASSPWTGSYEQYF
>.|15|.|TRBV3-1/TRBV3-2|TRBJ1-1
TGTGCCAGCAGCCATATGGGGGCTCGGTACACTGAAGCTTTCTTT
CASSHMGARYTEAFF
>TRBD1|18|.|TRBV6-4|TRBJ1-2
TGTGCCAGCAGGCAGTACGGGAGACAGGGGTTAGGCGGCTATGGCTACACCTTC
CASRQYGRQGLGGYGYTF
>.|11|.|TRBV2|TRBJ1-5
TGTGCCAGCAGTCTCAATCAGCCCCAGCATTTT
CASSLNQPQHF
>.|14|.|TRBV30|TRBJ1-6
TGTGCCTGGAGTCATAGGACTGTCAATTCACCCCTCCACTTT
CAWSHRTVNSPLHF
>TRBD1|13|.|TRBV10-3|TRBJ1-2
TGTGCCATCAGTGAAACAGGGGTCTATGGCTACACCTTC
CAISETGVYGYTF
>.|11|.|TRBV6-1|TRBJ2-7
TGTGCCAGCAGTGAACAGTACGAGCAGTACTTC
CASSEQYEQYF
>.|15|.|TRBV5-6|TRBJ2-7
TGTGCCAGCAGCTTCGCGCCGGCAGGGTTGAACGAGCAGTACTTC
CASSFAPAGLNEQYF
>TRBD2|19|.|TRBV4-2|TRBJ2-3
TGTGCCAGCAGCCAAGAGCCGGCTAGCGGGAGTGTGCGAACAGATACGCAGTATTTT
CASSQEPASGSVRTDTQYF
>TRBD1|14|.|TRBV6-2/TRBV6-3|TRBJ1-2
TGTGCCAGCAGTTACTTGACAGGGAATTATGGCTACACCTTC
CASSYLTGNYGYTF
>TRBD2|20|.|TRBV4-2|TRBJ2-2
TGTGCCAGCAGCCAACCTTCGGGGCTAGCGGGGGGCCTGAACACCGGGGAGCTGTTTTTT
CASSQPSGLAGGLNTGELFF
>.|16|.|TRBV5-1|TRBJ2-2
TGCGCCAGCAGCGCGTCAGGACACCTGAACACCGGGGAGCTGTTTTTT
CASSASGHLNTGELFF
>TRBD1|14|few|TRBV6-2/TRBV6-3|TRBJ2-1
TGTGCCAGCAGTTACACACAGGGGGCAGATGAGCAGTTCTTC
CASSYTQGADEQFF
>.|14|.|TRBV5-5|TRBJ2-7
TGTGCCAGCAGCTTGTGGCAGGGAAACTACGAGCAGTACTTC
CASSLWQGNYEQYF
>TRBD1|17|.|TRBV7-3|TRBJ2-1
TGTGCCAGCAGCCTCAACAGGGGACCATCCTCCTACAATGAGCAGTTCTTC
CASSLNRGPSSYNEQFF
>TRBD1|16|.|TRBV6-5|TRBJ2-7
TGTGCCAGCAGTTACGACTGGGGGACAGGGGGCCACGAGCAGTACTTC
CASSYDWGTGGHEQYF
>.|18|.|TRBV2|TRBJ2-1
TGTGCCAGCAGTGGATCCCCACCGTCGTGGGAGGAGCACAATGAGCAGTTCTTC
CASSGSPPSWEEHNEQFF
>.|14|.|TRBV3-1/TRBV3-2|TRBJ2-1
TGTGCCAGCAGCCCAGCAGGCTCCTACAATGAGCAGTTCTTC
CASSPAGSYNEQFF
>.|14|.|TRBV5-4|TRBJ1-2
TGTGCCAGCAGCACCCGGGACTCTTCCTATGGCTACACCTTC
CASSTRDSSYGYTF
>TRBD1|16|.|TRBV5-1|TRBJ1-3
TGCGCCTCCTCCCAAGGGGGCTACAGCTCTGGAAACACCATATATTTT
CASSQGGYSSGNTIYF
>TRBD1|15|.|TRBV5-4|TRBJ2-1
TGTGCCAGCAGCTACCGGGACAGACCCTACAATGAGCAGTTCTTC
CASSYRDRPYNEQFF
>.|14|.|TRBV28|TRBJ2-2
TGTGCCAGCAGGCGTCGACTGAACACCGGGGAGCTGTTTTTT
CASRRRLNTGELFF
>.|11|once|TRBV20-1|TRBJ2-5
TGCAGTGCTAGTGCAGAAGAGACCCAGTACTTC
CSASAEETQYF
>TRBD1|13|.|TRBV18|TRBJ1-1
TGTGCCAGCTCACGTGGACAGGCATCGGAAGCTTTCTTT
CASSRGQASEAFF
>.|13|.|TRBV25-1|TRBJ2-3
TGTGCCAGCAGTCCCGCGGGCACAGATACGCAGTATTTT
CASSPAGTDTQYF
>TRBD2|11|.|TRBV10-3|TRBJ2-3
TGTGCCATCAGTGAAAGCGGGACGGCGTATTTT
CAISESGTAYF
>.|12|.|TRBV24-1|TRBJ1-2
TGTGCCACCAGTGATACAGGGTACGGCTACACCTTC
CATSDTGYGYTF
>.|11|.|TRBV24-1|TRBJ1-2
TGTGCCACCAGTGACCATTATGGCTACACCTTC
CATSDHYGYTF
>TRBD1|19|.|TRBV7-2|TRBJ1-1
TGTGCCAGCAGCCAGGGGACAGTCTCACAGGTACGACGGGGAATGGAAGCTTTCTTT
CASSQGTVSQVRRGMEAFF
>.|13|once|TRBV5-1|TRBJ1-3
TGCGCCAGCAGCGAGGGATCTGGAAACACCATATATTTT
CASSEGSGNTIYF
>.|15|.|TRBV19|TRBJ1-5
TGTGCCAGTAGTATAGGGGGGAGGAGCAATCAGCCCCAGCATTTT
CASSIGGRSNQPQHF
>TRBD1|13|.|TRBV19|TRBJ2-1
TGTGCCAGTCGGACAGGGGCCTGGAATGAGCAGTTCTTC
CASRTGAWNEQFF
>.|13|.|TRBV28|TRBJ1-2
TGTGCCAGCAGCCAGGGGTCGGACTATGGCTACACCTTC
CASSQGSDYGYTF
>.|14|.|TRBV7-2|TRBJ1-2
TGTGCCAGCAGCTTATGGTCGGTTAACTATGGCTACACCTTC
CASSLWSVNYGYTF